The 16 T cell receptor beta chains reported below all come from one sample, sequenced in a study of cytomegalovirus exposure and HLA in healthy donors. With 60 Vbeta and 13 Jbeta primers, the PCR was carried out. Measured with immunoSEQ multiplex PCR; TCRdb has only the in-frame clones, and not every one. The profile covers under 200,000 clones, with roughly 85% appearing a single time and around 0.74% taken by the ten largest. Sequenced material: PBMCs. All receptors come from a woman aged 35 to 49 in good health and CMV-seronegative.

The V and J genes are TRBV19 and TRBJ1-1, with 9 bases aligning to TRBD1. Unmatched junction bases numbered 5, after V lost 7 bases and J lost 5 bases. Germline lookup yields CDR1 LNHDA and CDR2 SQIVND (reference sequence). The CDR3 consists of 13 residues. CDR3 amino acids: CASMGQGRTEAFF. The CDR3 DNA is TGTGCCAGTATGGGACAGGGAAGGACTGAAGCTTTCTTT.

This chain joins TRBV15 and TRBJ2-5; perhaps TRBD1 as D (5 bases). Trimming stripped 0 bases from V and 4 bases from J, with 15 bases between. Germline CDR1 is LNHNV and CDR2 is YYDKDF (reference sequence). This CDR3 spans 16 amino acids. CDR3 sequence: CATSRDRAGALETQYF. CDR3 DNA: TGTGCCACCAGCAGAGATCGGGCTGGGGCCCTAGAGACCCAGTACTTC.

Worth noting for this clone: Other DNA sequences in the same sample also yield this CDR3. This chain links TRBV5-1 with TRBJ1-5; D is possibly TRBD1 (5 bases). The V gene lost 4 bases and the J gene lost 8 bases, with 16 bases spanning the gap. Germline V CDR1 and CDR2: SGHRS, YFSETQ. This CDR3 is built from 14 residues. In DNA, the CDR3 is TGCGCCAGCAGCGCTGGGCAGGGAAGTGAGCCCCAGCATTTT. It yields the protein CASSAGQGSEPQHF.

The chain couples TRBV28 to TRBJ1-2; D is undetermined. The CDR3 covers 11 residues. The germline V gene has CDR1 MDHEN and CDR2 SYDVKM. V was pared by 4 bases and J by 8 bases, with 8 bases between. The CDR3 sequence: CASSSQRGYTF. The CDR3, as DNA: TGTGCCAGCAGTTCCCAGCGAGGCTACACCTTC.

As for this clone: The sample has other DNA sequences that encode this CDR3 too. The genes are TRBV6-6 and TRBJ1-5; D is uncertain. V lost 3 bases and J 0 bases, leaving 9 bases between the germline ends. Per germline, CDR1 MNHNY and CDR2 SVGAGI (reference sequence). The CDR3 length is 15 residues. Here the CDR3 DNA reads TGTGCCAGCAGTTATAACGGCGGTAGCAATCAGCCCCAGCATTTT. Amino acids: CASSYNGGSNQPQHF.

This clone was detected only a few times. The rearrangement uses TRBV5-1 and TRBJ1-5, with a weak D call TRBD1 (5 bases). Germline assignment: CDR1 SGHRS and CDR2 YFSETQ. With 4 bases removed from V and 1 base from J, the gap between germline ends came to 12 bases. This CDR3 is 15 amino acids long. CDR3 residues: CASSPWGVSNQPQHF. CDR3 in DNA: TGCGCCAGCAGCCCTTGGGGGGTAAGCAATCAGCCCCAGCATTTT.

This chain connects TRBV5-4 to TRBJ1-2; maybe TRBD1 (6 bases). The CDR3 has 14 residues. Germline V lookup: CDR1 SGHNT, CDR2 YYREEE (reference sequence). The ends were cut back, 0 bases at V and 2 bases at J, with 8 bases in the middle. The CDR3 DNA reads TGTGCCAGCAGCTTGGACAGGGTCAACTATGGCTACACCTTC. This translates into CASSLDRVNYGYTF.

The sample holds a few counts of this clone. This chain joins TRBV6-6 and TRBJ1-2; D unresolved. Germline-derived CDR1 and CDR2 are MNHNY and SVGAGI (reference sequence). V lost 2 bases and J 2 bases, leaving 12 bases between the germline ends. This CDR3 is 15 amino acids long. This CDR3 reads CASSYPLPGNYGYTF. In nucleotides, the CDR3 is TGTGCCAGCAGTTACCCTTTACCCGGGAACTATGGCTACACCTTC.

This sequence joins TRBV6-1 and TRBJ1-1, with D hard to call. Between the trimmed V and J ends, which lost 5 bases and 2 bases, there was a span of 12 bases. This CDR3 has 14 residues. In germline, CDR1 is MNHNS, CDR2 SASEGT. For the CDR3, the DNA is TGTGCCAGCAGTACCCAAGACATAAACACTGAAGCTTTCTTT. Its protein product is CASSTQDINTEAFF.

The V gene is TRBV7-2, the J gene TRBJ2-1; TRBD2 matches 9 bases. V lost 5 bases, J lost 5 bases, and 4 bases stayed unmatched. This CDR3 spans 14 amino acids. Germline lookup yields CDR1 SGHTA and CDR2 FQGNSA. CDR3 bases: TGTGCCAGCAGCCTCGGGACTAGCAACAATGAGCAGTTCTTC. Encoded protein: CASSLGTSNNEQFF.

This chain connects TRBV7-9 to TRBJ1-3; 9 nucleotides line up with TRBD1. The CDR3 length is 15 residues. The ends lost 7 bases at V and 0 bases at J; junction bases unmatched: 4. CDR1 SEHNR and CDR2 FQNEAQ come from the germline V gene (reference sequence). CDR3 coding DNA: TGTGCCAGCACGACACAGGGGGCCTCTGGAAACACCATATATTTT. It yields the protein CASTTQGASGNTIYF. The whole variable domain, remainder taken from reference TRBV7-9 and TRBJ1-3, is DTGVSQNPRHKITKRGQNVTFRCDPISEHNRLYWYRQTLGQGPEFLTYFQNEAQLEKSRLLSDRFSAERPKGSFSTLEIQRTEQGDSAMYLCASTTQGASGNTIYFGEGSWLTVV.

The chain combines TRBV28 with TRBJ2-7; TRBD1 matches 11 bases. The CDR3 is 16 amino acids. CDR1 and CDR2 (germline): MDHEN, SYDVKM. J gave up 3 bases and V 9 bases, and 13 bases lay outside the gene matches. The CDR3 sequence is CASWGGGTGGFYEQYF. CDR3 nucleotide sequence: TGTGCCAGTTGGGGGGGCGGGACAGGGGGTTTCTACGAGCAGTACTTC. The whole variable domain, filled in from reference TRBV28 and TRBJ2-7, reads DVKVTQSSRYLVKRTGEKVFLECVQDMDHENMFWYRQDPGLGLRLIYFSYDVKMKEKGDIPEGYSVSREKKERFSLILESASTNQTSMYLCASWGGGTGGFYEQYFGPGTRLTVT.

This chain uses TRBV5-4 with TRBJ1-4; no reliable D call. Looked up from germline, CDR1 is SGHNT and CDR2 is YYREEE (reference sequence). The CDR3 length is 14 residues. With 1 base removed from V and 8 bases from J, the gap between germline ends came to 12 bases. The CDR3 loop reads CASSLYSGEEKLFF. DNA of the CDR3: TGTGCCAGCAGCTTGTATTCGGGAGAAGAAAAACTGTTTTTT.

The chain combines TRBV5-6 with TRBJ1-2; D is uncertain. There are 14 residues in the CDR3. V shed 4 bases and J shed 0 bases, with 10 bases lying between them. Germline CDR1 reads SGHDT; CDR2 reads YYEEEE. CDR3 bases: TGTGCCAGCAGCCATTCCGGGGCTAACTATGGCTACACCTTC. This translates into CASSHSGANYGYTF.

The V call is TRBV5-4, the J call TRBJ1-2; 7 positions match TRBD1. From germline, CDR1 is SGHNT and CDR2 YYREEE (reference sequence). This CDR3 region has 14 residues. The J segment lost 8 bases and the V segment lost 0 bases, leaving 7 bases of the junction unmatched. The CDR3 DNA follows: TGTGCCAGCAGCTTGGAGGGGGCAGGGGTCGGCTACACCTTC. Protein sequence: CASSLEGAGVGYTF.

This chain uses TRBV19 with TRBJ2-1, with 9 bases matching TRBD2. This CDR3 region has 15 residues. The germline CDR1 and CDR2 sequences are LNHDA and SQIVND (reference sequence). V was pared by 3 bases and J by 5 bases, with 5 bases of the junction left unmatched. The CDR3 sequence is CASSMISGGNNEQFF. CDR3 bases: TGTGCCAGTAGTATGATTAGCGGGGGAAACAATGAGCAGTTCTTC. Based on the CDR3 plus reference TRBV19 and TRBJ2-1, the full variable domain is DGGITQSPKYLFRKEGQNVTLSCEQNLNHDAMYWYRQDPGQGLRLIYYSQIVNDFQKGDIAEGYSVSREKKESFPLTVTSAQKNPTAFYLCASSMISGGNNEQFFGPGTRLTVL.